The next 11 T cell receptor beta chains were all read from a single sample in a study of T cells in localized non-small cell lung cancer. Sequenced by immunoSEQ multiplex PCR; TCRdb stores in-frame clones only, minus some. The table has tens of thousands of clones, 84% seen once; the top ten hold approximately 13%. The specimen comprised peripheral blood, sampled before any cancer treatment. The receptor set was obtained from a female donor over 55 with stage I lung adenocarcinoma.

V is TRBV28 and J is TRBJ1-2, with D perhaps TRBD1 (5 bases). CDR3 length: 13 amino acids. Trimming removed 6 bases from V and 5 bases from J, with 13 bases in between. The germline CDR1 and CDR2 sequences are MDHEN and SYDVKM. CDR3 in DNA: TGTGCCAGCAGGAGACAGTACGGTTATGGCTACACCTTC. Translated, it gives CASRRQYGYGYTF.

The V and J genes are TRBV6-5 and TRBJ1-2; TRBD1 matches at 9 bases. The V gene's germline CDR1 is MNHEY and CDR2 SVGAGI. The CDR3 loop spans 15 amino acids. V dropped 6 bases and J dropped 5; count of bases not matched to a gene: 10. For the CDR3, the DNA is TGTGCCAGCAGACAGGGACAGGGATATTCGTATGGCTACACCTTC. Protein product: CASRQGQGYSYGYTF.

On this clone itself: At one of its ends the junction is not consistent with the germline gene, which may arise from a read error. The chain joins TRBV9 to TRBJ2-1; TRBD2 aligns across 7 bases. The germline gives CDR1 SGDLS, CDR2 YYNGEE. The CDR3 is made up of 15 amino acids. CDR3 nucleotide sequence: TGTGCCAGCAACGTAGGCGGGGGTATTACCAATGAGCAGTTCTTC. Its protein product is CASNVGGGITNEQFF.

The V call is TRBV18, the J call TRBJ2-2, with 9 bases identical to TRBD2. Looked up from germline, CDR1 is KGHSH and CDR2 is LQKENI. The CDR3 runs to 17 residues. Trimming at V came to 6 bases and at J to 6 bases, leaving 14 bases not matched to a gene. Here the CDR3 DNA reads TGTGCCAGCTCCACAAGCCAAGCGGGAGGAGGCCCCGGGGAGCTGTTTTTT. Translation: CASSTSQAGGGPGELFF. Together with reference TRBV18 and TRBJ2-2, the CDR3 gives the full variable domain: NAGVMQNPRHLVRRRGQEARLRCSPMKGHSHVYWYRQLPEEGLKFMVYLQKENIIDESGMPKERFSAEFPKEGPSILRIQQVVRGDSAAYFCASSTSQAGGGPGELFFGEGSRLTVL.

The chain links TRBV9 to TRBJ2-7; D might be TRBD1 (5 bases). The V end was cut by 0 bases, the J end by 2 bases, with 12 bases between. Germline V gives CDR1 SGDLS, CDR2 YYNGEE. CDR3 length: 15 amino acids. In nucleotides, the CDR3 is TGTGCCAGCAGCGTAGACGGCCGGACAACCTACGAGCAGTACTTC. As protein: CASSVDGRTTYEQYF.

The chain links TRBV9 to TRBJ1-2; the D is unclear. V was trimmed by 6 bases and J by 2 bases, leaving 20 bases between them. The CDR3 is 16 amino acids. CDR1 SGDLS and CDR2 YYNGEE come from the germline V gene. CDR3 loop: CASNPIKDLRNYGYTF. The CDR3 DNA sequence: TGTGCCAGCAACCCTATAAAGGACCTCAGGAACTATGGCTACACCTTC. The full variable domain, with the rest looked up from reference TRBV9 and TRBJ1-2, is DSGVTQTPKHLITATGQRVTLRCSPRSGDLSVYWYQQSLDQGLQFLIQYYNGEERAKGNILERFSAQQFPDLHSELNLSSLELGDSALYFCASNPIKDLRNYGYTFGSGTRLTVV.

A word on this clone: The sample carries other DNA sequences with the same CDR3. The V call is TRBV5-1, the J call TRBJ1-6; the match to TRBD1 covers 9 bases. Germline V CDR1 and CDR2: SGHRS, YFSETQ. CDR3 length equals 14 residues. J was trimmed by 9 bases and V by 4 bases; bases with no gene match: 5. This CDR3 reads CASSPDRGGSPLHF. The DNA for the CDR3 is TGCGCCAGCAGCCCCGACAGGGGGGGTTCACCCCTCCACTTT.

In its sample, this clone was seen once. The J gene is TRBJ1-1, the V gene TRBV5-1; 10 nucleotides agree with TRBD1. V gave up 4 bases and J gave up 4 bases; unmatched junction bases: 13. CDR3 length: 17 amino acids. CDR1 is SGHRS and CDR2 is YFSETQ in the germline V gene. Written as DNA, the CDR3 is TGCGCCAGCAGCGCCCGGACGGGGGGACAGGGGAGCACTGAAGCTTTCTTT. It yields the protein CASSARTGGQGSTEAFF.

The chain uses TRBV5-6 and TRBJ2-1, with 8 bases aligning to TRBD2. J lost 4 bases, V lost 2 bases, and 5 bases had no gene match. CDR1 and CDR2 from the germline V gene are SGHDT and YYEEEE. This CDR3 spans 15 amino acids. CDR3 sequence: CASSFGLATYNEQFF. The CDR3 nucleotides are TGTGCCAGCAGCTTCGGACTAGCCACGTACAATGAGCAGTTCTTC.

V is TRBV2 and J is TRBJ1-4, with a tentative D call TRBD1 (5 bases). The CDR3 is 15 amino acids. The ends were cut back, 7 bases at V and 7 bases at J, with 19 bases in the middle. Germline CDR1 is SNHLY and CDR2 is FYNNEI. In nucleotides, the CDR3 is TGTGCCAGCAACGCCTTTCGGGGGATTGGTGAAAAACTGTTTTTT. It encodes CASNAFRGIGEKLFF.

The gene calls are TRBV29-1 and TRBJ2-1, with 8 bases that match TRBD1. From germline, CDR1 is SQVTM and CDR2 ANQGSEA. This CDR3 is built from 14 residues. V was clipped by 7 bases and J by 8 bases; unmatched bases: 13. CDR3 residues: CSARTGIYADEQFF. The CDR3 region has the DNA TGCAGCGCGAGGACAGGGATTTATGCGGATGAGCAGTTCTTC.